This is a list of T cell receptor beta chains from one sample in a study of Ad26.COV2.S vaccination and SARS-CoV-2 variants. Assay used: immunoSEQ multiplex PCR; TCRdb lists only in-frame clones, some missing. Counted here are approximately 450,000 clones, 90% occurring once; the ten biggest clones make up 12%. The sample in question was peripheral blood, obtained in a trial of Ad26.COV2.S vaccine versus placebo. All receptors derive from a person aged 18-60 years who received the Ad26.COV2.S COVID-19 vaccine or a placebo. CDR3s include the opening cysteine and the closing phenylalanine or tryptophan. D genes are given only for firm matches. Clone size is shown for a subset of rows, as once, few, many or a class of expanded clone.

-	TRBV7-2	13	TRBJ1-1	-	TGTGCCAGCAGCTCCAGCCTTGCTACTGAAGCTTTCTTT	CASSSSLATEAFF
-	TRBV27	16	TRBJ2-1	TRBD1	TGTGCCAGCAGTTTTCGGACAGGGAGCTCCTACAATGAGCAGTTCTTC	CASSFRTGSSYNEQFF
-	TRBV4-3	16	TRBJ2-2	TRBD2	TGCGCCAGCAGCCAAGGACTAGCGGGGAACACCGGGGAGCTGTTTTTT	CASSQGLAGNTGELFF
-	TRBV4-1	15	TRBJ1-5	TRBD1	TGCGCCAGCAGCCAAACAGGGGCAGGAGGCCAGCCCCAGCATTTT	CASSQTGAGGQPQHF
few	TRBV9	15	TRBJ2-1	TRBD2	TGTGCCAGCAGCGTAGATAGCGGGGGTTACAATGAGCAGTTCTTC	CASSVDSGGYNEQFF
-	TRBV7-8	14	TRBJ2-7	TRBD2	TGTGCCAGCAGCTTAGGGGGGGGAAGGATCGAGCAGTACTTC	CASSLGGGRIEQYF
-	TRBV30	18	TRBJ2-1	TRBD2	TGTGCCTGGAGTGAGCCGGGACTAGCGGGAGGGCCTCTCCATGAGCAGTTCTTC	CAWSEPGLAGGPLHEQFF
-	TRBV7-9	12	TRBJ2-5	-	TGTGCCAGCAGCCCGGAGGGTGAGACCCAGTACTTC	CASSPEGETQYF
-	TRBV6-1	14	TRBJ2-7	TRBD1	TGTGCCAGCAGTGAGGACAGGGGGCCCTACGAGCAGTACTTC	CASSEDRGPYEQYF
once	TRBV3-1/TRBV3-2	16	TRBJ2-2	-	TGTGCCAGCAGCCAAGAAGGTCGGGTCAGGCCCGGGGAGCTGTTTTTT	CASSQEGRVRPGELFF
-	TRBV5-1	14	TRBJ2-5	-	TGCGCCAGCAGCTTGGAGCCCGAGGCACAGACCCAGTACTTC	CASSLEPEAQTQYF
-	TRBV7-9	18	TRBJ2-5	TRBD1	TGTGCCAGCACCAAACTAACGATTAAGACAGGGGTGCGAGAGACCCAGTACTTC	CASTKLTIKTGVRETQYF
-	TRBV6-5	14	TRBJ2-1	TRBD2	TGTGCCAGCAGTAAGCGGGAGGGTCACAATGAGCAGTTCTTC	CASSKREGHNEQFF
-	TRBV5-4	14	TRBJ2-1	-	TGTGCCAGCAGCTTGAGTGGTTGGTACAATGAGCAGTTCTTC	CASSLSGWYNEQFF